The rows below give T cell receptor beta chains drawn from one sample of a study of blood T cells in healthy people across ages. One entry per CDR3 protein results from TCRdb running MiXCR on the 5' RACE reads. The data contain 650,000 to 1,000,000 distinct CDR3 sequences, about 42% of them seen just once; the ten biggest clones take up around 18%. Sequencing was done on a sample of blood. The source of these receptors is a man older than 75 in good health. Both conserved end residues are part of each CDR3. Each record gives: clone size, J gene, D gene, V gene, CDR3 DNA, CDR3 protein. The D gene is left open where the match is weak. Size values are once, few and many counts, or a class for expanded clones, and some rows have none.

.,TRBJ2-1,.,TRBV29-1,TGCAGCGTCCCCCGAAATCAATTTGGTGAGCAGTTCTTC,CSVPRNQFGEQFF
.,TRBJ2-7,TRBD1,TRBV20-1,TGCAGTGCCACCTGGGGGACAGGGGGGTCCTACGAGCAGTACTTC,CSATWGTGGSYEQYF
few,TRBJ2-3,TRBD2,TRBV7-9,TGTGCCAGCAGCCCCGGGACTAGCGGGCCAATCACAGATACGCAGTATTTT,CASSPGTSGPITDTQYF
.,TRBJ2-1,.,TRBV20-1,TGCAGTGCTATACCCCACTCCAATGAGCAGTTCTTC,CSAIPHSNEQFF
many,TRBJ2-3,TRBD2,TRBV29-1,TGCAGCGTTGGGGAGCGGGGGTCTAGCACAGATACGCAGTATTTT,CSVGERGSSTDTQYF
.,TRBJ2-1,.,TRBV6-2/TRBV6-3,TGTGCCAGCAGTCAACTAGTTTTAAGCTCCTACAATGAGCAGTTCTTC,CASSQLVLSSYNEQFF
.,TRBJ2-7,.,TRBV29-1,TGCAGCGTTTCAGGCGCGGGGCACTACGAGCAGTACTTC,CSVSGAGHYEQYF
.,TRBJ2-1,.,TRBV29-1,TGTAGCGTTGCGGCTGACTGCTACAATGAGCAGTTCTTC,CSVAADCYNEQFF
.,TRBJ2-7,.,TRBV10-2,TGCGCCAGCAGTGAGGGGGGGGCTTGGGAGCAGTACTTC,CASSEGGAWEQYF
.,TRBJ2-3,TRBD1,TRBV29-1,TGCAGCGTTGGCCGGCGGACAGGGGGGGCTGAGACAGATACGCAGTATTTT,CSVGRRTGGAETDTQYF
.,TRBJ2-5,TRBD1,TRBV12-3/TRBV12-4,TGTGCCAGCAGCCAACGGTCGGGGACAGGGGAGAGGGAGACCCAGTACTTC,CASSQRSGTGERETQYF
few,TRBJ2-1,.,TRBV4-2,TGTGCCAGCAGCCAAGTGGTGGGAGGTGAGCAGTTCTTC,CASSQVVGGEQFF
.,TRBJ2-5,.,TRBV27,TGTGCCAGCACCCCTGGGAGGACAGGCGGGGGGACCCAGTACTTC,CASTPGRTGGGTQYF
once,TRBJ2-7,TRBD1,TRBV30,TGTGCCTTTGCACAGGGGGCTGGGTACTCCTACGAGCAGTACTTC,CAFAQGAGYSYEQYF
once,TRBJ1-5,.,TRBV20-1,TGCAGTGCTACAGGACCAAATCAGCCCCAGCATTTT,CSATGPNQPQHF
.,TRBJ2-1,TRBD2,TRBV20-1,TGCAGTGCTAGAGCCGAACTAGCGGGAAGTAATGAGCAGTTCTTC,CSARAELAGSNEQFF
few,TRBJ2-3,.,TRBV5-1,TGCGCCAGCAGCTCCGACTCCAGTACGCAGTATTTT,CASSSDSSTQYF
.,TRBJ1-2,.,TRBV10-3,TGTGCCATCAGTGCAGGGGAGGACTATGGCTACACCTTC,CAISAGEDYGYTF
few,TRBJ1-5,.,TRBV20-1,TGCAGTGCTAGAGATGATGGGCGGGCGGATCAGCCCCAGCATTTT,CSARDDGRADQPQHF
.,TRBJ2-5,.,TRBV20-1,TGCAGTGCCCGGGACGTGAGCTCCTACAATGAGCAGTACTTC,CSARDVSSYNEQYF
many,TRBJ2-5,.,TRBV7-9,TGTGCCAGCAGCCGACGGTCCCAAGAGACCCAGTACTTC,CASSRRSQETQYF
.,TRBJ2-5,.,TRBV4-1,TGCGCCAGCAGCCAAGCCGCGGGACAGAGCTTGTTGACCCAGTACTTC,CASSQAAGQSLLTQYF
many,TRBJ2-1,.,TRBV12-3/TRBV12-4,TGTGCCAGCAGCCCCCGGAGAAGCTCCTACAATGAGCAGTTCTTC,CASSPRRSSYNEQFF
few,TRBJ2-2,.,TRBV7-6,TGTGCCAGCAGCCCCAGACTCACCGGGGAGCTGTTTTTT,CASSPRLTGELFF
many,TRBJ2-1,TRBD1,TRBV29-1,TGCAGCGTTAGACAGGGGCACAATGAGCAGTTCTTC,CSVRQGHNEQFF
.,TRBJ1-2,.,TRBV20-1,TGCAGTGCTAGTTGGGGCTATGGCTACACCTTC,CSASWGYGYTF
.,TRBJ2-3,TRBD2,TRBV28,TGTGCCAGCAGTACACTAGCGGGGAGCACAGATACGCAGTATTTT,CASSTLAGSTDTQYF